The 10 T cell receptor beta chains given below trace back to one sample, sequenced in a study of blood T cell repertoires in COVID-19. Repertoires were generated with immunoSEQ multiplex PCR, while TCRdb's copy carries only in-frame clones and drops some. The data contain roughly 100,000 clones, about 88% of them seen just once; the ten biggest clones take up 3%. The sample consisted of peripheral blood. Source of these receptors: a man aged 45-65 years with active or convalescent COVID-19.

The chain uses TRBV28 and TRBJ1-6; 10 nucleotides match TRBD1. The ends lost 5 bases at V and 10 bases at J; junction bases unmatched: 8. Germline lookup yields CDR1 MDHEN and CDR2 SYDVKM. The CDR3 consists of 15 residues. The CDR3 loop is CASSLPGQGSSPLHF. The DNA for the CDR3 is TGTGCCAGCAGTCTCCCGGGACAGGGGTCCTCACCCCTCCACTTT.

The chain is built from TRBV10-2 and TRBJ2-7; maybe TRBD2 (5 bases). The length of the CDR3 is 12 residues. Germline V CDR1 and CDR2: WSHSY, SAAADI. V lost 4 bases and J 1 base, leaving 5 bases between the germline ends. Written as DNA, the CDR3 is TGCGCCAGCAGTGGAGGGTCCTACGAGCAGTACGTC. Its protein product is CASSGGSYEQYV.

This chain connects TRBV21-1 to TRBJ2-2; the table's D call, TRBD2, was not checked against the DNA. TRBV21-1 is given as a pseudogene. The CDR3 covers 16 residues. CDR3 region: CASSKPGLLNTGELFF. The CDR3 DNA reads TGTGCCAGCAGCAAACCAGGACTGCTGAACACCGGGGAGCTGTTTTTT.

This chain uses TRBV7-2 with TRBJ1-1; tentatively, D is TRBD1 (6 bases). CDR3 length: 14 residues. V lost 4 bases and J 1 base, leaving 10 bases between the germline ends. Germline CDR1 reads SGHTA; CDR2 reads FQGNSA. The CDR3 reads CASSSWGQNTEAFF. In DNA, the CDR3 is TGTGCCAGCAGCTCATGGGGACAGAACACTGAAGCTTTCTTT.

This chain connects TRBV6-5 to TRBJ2-3; 7 bases map to TRBD2. The CDR3 has 15 residues. Germline loops: CDR1 MNHEY, CDR2 SVGAGI. Trimming at V came to 8 bases and at J to 1 base, leaving 9 bases not matched to a gene. CDR3 loop: CASSRGGLGTDTQYF. CDR3 sequence (DNA): TGTGCCAGCTCCCGGGGAGGGTTGGGCACAGATACGCAGTATTTT.

The chain couples TRBV5-1 to TRBJ1-4; D remains ambiguous. Germline CDR1 is SGHRS and CDR2 is YFSETQ. Between the trimmed V and J ends, which lost 0 bases and 7 bases, there was a span of 16 bases. There are 16 residues in the CDR3. The DNA of the CDR3 is TGCGCCAGCAGCTTGGTCCTAGGATCAACCATTGAAAAACTGTTTTTT. As protein: CASSLVLGSTIEKLFF.

The genes are TRBV24-1 and TRBJ1-1; D ambiguous. Trimming cost V 7 bases and J 0 bases, with 8 bases left between them. The length of the CDR3 is 13 residues. CDR1 is KGHDR and CDR2 is SFDVKD in the germline V gene. The CDR3: CATREGLNTEAFF. The CDR3 DNA reads as TGTGCCACCAGGGAGGGCCTGAACACTGAAGCTTTCTTT.

On this clone itself: An end of the junction does not agree with germline; a read error may underlie this. V gene TRBV2 combines with J gene TRBJ2-3; D might be TRBD2 (7 bases). Germline-derived CDR1 and CDR2 are SNHLY and FYNNEI. This CDR3 is built from 13 residues. CDR3 bases: TGTGCCAGCAGGTCGGGGGGCACAAATACGCAGTATTTT. Its protein is CASRSGGTNTQYF.

The CDR3 coding sequence is TGTGCCAGCAGCTTAGGTAGTCGGAATGAGCAGTTCTTC. Translated: CASSLGSRNEQFF. The rearrangement uses TRBV11-2 and TRBJ2-1, with D hard to call. The ends were cut back, 1 base at V and 7 bases at J, with 8 bases in the middle. The CDR3 sequence is 13 residues long. The germline V gene has CDR1 SGHAT and CDR2 FQNNGV.

The gene calls are TRBV6-4 and TRBJ2-7; TRBD1 agrees at 10 bases. J lost 0 bases, V lost 2 bases, and 10 bases had no gene match. This CDR3 is 18 amino acids long. CDR1 and CDR2 from the germline V gene are MRHNA and SNTAGT. The CDR3: CASSDPRHRDRGSYEQYV. CDR3 nucleotides: TGTGCCAGCAGTGACCCCCGCCACCGGGACAGGGGCTCCTACGAGCAGTACGTC.